Given below is one TCR beta chain in context. This clonotype was seen only a few times. Its antigen target is currently unknown. No much larger clone is present one base from it, and per-base qualities are unavailable. The sample is drawn from a study of blood T cells in healthy people across ages (dated by TCRdb to 2014 to 2015). For the wider study: In model experiments, roughly one uniquely barcoded TCR beta cDNA molecule per two T cells was captured by template switching. To track age-related changes in TCR beta repertoire diversity, the study relied on deep sequencing normalized with unique cDNA molecular identifiers. The donors were split into four age groups: young (average around 15 years), middle-aged (nearly 40), aged (more than 55) and long-lived (roughly 80). Two additional independent replicas of 1 million unique cDNA reads from the same blood draw were analyzed for two donors (one aged 18 to 29 and one aged 80 or older). Overall study results and their limits: Observed TCR beta diversity correlated strongly with the percentage of naive T cells measured by flow cytometry. Compared with the aged group, the long-lived group had more naive CD4+ T cells, fewer expanded clones and increased TCR diversity, a pattern suggesting age selection. Conclusive comparison of naive and antigen-experienced compartments was prevented by the profiling of bulk unsorted PBMCs. Total diversity estimates from one million sequenced T cells were considered lower bounds and underestimates. Because donor CMV infection status was unknown, age-related changes in expanded clonotypes were potentially confounded. As age increased, observed TCR beta diversity per million T cells dropped in a roughly linear way, and a significant reduction was already evident by age 40.

The trim is 0 bases for V and 4 bases for J, with a gap of 16 bases between the germline ends. The CDR3 starts with the cysteine, ends with the phenylalanine, and has 16 residues. Only the CDR3 region is kept as DNA, spanning 48 bases read in frame from base 1. CDR1 and CDR2 were assigned from the germline V gene as SGDLS and YYNGEE. Systemically healthy Caucasian individuals from Russia, 39 in total and aged about 6 to 100 years, were included as donors. Approximately 10 milliliters of peripheral blood were collected from each donor into EDTA-treated Vacutainer tubes. PBMCs were isolated by Ficoll-Paque density-gradient centrifugation, with at least 6 million obtained per sample. Total RNA was extracted from PBMCs with Trizol reagent, with at least 5 micrograms obtained per sample. Naive CD45RAhigh/CD27high T cell percentages were measured by flow cytometry on a PBMC aliquot from every donor. Library construction relied on 5' RACE. Sequenced using an Illumina HiSeq 2500. A second PCR of 7 to 11 cycles was performed with a sample-barcoded 5' primer and a J-beta primer mix. Each TCR beta cDNA molecule received a unique molecular identifier from a template-switch 5' adaptor carrying 12 random nucleotides. Each sample yielded at least 2.5 million CDR3-containing paired-end reads. First-strand cDNA was synthesized from all RNA with the Mint cDNA synthesis kit, primed by a TRBC-specific oligonucleotide. Following uracil-DNA glycosylase treatment, a first 18-cycle PCR with universal primers M1SS and BC2_uni_R was performed on all cDNA. In the authors' own workflow: Normalization of each sample was performed by random selection of 1 million high-quality reads, each carrying a distinct molecular identifier. Instead of being binned into consensus sequences, reads that shared molecular identifiers were thrown out. MiTCR, set to a Q25 quality threshold and the strictest error-elimination algorithm, was used for CDR3 identification, clonotype clustering and error correction. A nonparametric unseen species model with Euler transformation was used to estimate lower-bound total TCR beta diversity. TCRdb reanalyzed the raw reads on its own, using fastp at Q25 for trimming and MiXCR for clone calling, and kept in-frame beta chains. Every distinct CDR3 protein forms one entry, paired with its most common genes and DNA. In this record, the V and J calls reflect TCRdb's handling and not the investigators' own analysis. This sample lists some 850,000 distinct CDR3 sequences; around a quarter were detected once. 3% of the sample is held by the ten biggest clonotypes.

These sequences were also reported in another study, on T cells of mothers and their children. From the second report: Donors were nine systemically healthy Caucasian individuals: three mothers and their six children. cDNA synthesis used all of the extracted RNA, with 1.5 ug of RNA in each 15 ul reaction. In the second PCR, the M1S primer introduced both the sample barcodes and 2-4 random nucleotides. Over 9 million TCR beta CDR3 reads were obtained for each mother, and millions of reads were obtained for each child. Thymic selection shapes the output of TCR recombination in a similar way in related and unrelated pairs, and inherited differences have a minor effect. Normalized repertoire overlap was always found to be slightly, but never significantly, higher in related mother-child pairs than in unrelated mother-child pairs. No persistent microchimeric T cell clones were found, with a detection sensitivity of roughly 92 clones per million clonotypes. In the study, deep NGS was used to compare the TCR beta repertoires of mothers and children, and features distinguishing related mother-child pairs from unrelated individuals were sought. On average, the children were about 10 +/- 4 years old, while the mothers were around 40 +/- 4 years old. After adapters were ligated using NEBNext reagents, the libraries underwent 100+100 nt paired-end sequencing on an Illumina HiSeq 2000. To prevent cross-contamination, the mother and child libraries were prepared one month apart and sequenced in separate runs. Between roughly 500,000 and 2,300,000 distinct TCR beta clonotypes were identified per donor. Naive TCR beta clonotypes were estimated from low-frequency clonotypes matched to each donor's FACS-determined naive share, without sorting.

The sample consisted of blood. Rearrangement joined TRBV9 to TRBJ1-1, with TRBD1 as a weak D call on 6 bases. This TCR was recovered from a boy between 10 and 17 years old in good health. The DNA sequence reads TGTGCCAGCAGCGTAGAAGGTCGGGAAGGGGGCACTGAAGCTTTCTTT. Its translation is CASSVEGREGGTEAFF.